The clone carrying this T cell receptor beta chain has ten or more counts. Its matching antigen is unknown. A sample-barcoded 5' primer and a J-beta primer mix were used in a second PCR of roughly 7 to 12 cycles. TCRdb fed the 5' RACE reads into MiXCR, producing one record per CDR3 protein. The repertoire holds about a million distinct CDR3 sequences, with under 40% as singletons. This CDR3 comprises 12 residues. The germline V gene has CDR1 SGHTA and CDR2 FQGNSA. Researchers isolated at least 6.5 million PBMCs per sample. The data belong to a study of blood T cells in healthy people across ages. Broader study findings: More naive CD4+ cells and higher diversity were found in long-lived than in aged donors.

The chain carries TRBV7-2 and TRBJ2-1; perhaps TRBD1 as D (6 bases). This sequence was found in a man younger than 35 in good health. Source material: blood. CDR3 sequence reads: CAAVDSAREQFF. DNA of the CDR3: TGTGCTGCGGTGGACAGTGCTCGTGAGCAGTTCTTC.